The source of this T cell receptor beta chain is a study of cytomegalovirus exposure and HLA in healthy donors. Germline CDR1 is MDHEN and CDR2 is SYDVKM. The germline V and J ends were trimmed by 2 bases and 8 bases, with 12 bases remaining between them. The CDR3 spans 14 residues. Method: immunoSEQ multiplex PCR; TCRdb's copy keeps in-frame clones and lacks some. The repertoire includes 200,000 to 250,000 clones, approximately 88% of them detected once, and more than 12% sits in the top ten. The clonotype originates from a woman aged 25 to 39 in good health and CMV-seropositive. Material for sequencing was PBMCs. V and J are TRBV28 and TRBJ2-2; D ambiguous. This CDR3 reads CASSLISQRGELFF. The CDR3, as DNA: TGTGCCAGCAGTTTAATTTCCCAGAGAGGGGAGCTGTTTTTT. The variable domain in full, with the rest retrieved from reference TRBV28 and TRBJ2-2, is DVKVTQSSRYLVKRTGEKVFLECVQDMDHENMFWYRQDPGLGLRLIYFSYDVKMKEKGDIPEGYSVSREKKERFSLILESASTNQTSMYLCASSLISQRGELFFGEGSRLTVL.